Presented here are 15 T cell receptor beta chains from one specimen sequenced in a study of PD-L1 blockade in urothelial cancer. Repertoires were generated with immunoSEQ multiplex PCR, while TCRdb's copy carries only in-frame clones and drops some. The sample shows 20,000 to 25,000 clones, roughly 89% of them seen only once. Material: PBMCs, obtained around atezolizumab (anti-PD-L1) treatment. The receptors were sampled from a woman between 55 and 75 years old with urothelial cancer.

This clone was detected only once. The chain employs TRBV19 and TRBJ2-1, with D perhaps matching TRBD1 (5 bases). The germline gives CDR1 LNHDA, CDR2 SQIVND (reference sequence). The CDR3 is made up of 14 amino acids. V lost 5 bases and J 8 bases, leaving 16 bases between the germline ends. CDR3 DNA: TGTGCCAGTAGTCACCAGGGTGAGTGGTATGAGCAGTTCTTC. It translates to CASSHQGEWYEQFF.

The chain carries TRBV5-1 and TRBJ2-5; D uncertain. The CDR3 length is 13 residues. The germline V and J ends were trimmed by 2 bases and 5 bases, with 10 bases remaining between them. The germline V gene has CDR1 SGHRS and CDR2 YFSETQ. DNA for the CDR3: TGCGCCAGCAGCTTCGGCGGAGAGGAGACCCAGTACTTC. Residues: CASSFGGEETQYF.

This CDR3 is CASSQLIAGTGTGELFF. The CDR3 nucleotides read TGCGCCAGCAGCCAACTTATAGCGGGAACGGGCACCGGGGAGCTGTTTTTT. The genes are TRBV4-3 and TRBJ2-2, with 8 bases fitting TRBD2. The J segment lost 4 bases and the V segment lost 2 bases, leaving 9 bases of the junction unmatched. The germline V gene encodes CDR1 LGHNA and CDR2 YSLEER. CDR3 size: 17 residues.

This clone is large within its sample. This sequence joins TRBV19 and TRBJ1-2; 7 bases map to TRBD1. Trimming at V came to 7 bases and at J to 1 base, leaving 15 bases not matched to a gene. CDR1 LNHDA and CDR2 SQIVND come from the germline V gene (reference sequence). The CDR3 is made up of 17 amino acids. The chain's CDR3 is CASNSGTAQFRNYGYTF. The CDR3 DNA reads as TGTGCCAGTAACTCCGGGACAGCTCAATTCCGTAACTATGGCTACACCTTC.

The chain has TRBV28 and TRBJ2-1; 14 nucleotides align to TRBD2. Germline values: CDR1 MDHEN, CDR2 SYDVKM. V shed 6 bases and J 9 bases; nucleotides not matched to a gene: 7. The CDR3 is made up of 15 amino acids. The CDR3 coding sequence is TGTGCCAGCAGCCCTGGACTAGCGGGAGGACGTGAGCAGTTCTTC. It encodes CASSPGLAGGREQFF. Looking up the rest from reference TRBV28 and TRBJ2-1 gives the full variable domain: DVKVTQSSRYLVKRTGEKVFLECVQDMDHENMFWYRQDPGLGLRLIYFSYDVKMKEKGDIPEGYSVSREKKERFSLILESASTNQTSMYLCASSPGLAGGREQFFGPGTRLTVL.

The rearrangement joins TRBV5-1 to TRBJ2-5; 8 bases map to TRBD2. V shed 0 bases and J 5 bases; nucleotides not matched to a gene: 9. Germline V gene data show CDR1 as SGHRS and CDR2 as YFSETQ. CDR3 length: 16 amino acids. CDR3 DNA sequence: TGCGCCAGCAGCTTGGGAGACCCGGGACTAGGCGAGACCCAGTACTTC. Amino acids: CASSLGDPGLGETQYF.

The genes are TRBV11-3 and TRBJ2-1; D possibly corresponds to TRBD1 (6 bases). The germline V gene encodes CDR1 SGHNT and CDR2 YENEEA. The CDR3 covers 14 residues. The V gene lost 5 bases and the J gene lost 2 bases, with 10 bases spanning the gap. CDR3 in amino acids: CASSLGQAYNEQFF. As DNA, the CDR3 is TGTGCCAGCAGCCTGGGACAAGCCTACAATGAGCAGTTCTTC.

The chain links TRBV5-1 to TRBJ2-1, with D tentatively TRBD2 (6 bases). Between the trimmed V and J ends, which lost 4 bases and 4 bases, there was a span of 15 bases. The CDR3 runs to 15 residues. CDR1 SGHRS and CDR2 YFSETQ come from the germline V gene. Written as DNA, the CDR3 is TGCGCCAGCAGCCCCGGAGGGACTTCTTACAATGAGCAGTTCTTC. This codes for CASSPGGTSYNEQFF.

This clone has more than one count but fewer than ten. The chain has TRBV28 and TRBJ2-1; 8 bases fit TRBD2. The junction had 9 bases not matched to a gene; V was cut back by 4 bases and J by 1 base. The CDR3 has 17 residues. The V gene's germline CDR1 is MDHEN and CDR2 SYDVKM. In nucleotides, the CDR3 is TGTGCCAGCAGTTCCATAGCGGGACTTGGGTCCTACAATGAGCAGTTCTTC. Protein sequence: CASSSIAGLGSYNEQFF. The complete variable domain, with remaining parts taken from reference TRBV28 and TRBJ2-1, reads DVKVTQSSRYLVKRTGEKVFLECVQDMDHENMFWYRQDPGLGLRLIYFSYDVKMKEKGDIPEGYSVSREKKERFSLILESASTNQTSMYLCASSSIAGLGSYNEQFFGPGTRLTVL.

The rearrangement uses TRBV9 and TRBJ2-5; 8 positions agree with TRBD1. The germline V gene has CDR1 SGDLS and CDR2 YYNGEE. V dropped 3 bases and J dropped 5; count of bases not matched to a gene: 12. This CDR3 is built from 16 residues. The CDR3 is CASSGRDRLFGETQYF. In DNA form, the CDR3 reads TGTGCCAGCAGCGGCCGGGACAGGCTCTTCGGGGAGACCCAGTACTTC.

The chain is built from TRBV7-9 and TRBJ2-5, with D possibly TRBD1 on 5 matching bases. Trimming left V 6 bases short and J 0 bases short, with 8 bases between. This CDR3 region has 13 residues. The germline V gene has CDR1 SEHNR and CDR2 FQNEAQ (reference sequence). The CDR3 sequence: CASRSGNQETQYF. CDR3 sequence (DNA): TGTGCCAGCAGATCAGGGAACCAAGAGACCCAGTACTTC.

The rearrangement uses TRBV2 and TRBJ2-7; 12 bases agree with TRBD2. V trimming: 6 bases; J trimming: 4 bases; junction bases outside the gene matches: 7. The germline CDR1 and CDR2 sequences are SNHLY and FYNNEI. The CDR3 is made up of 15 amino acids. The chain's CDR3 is CASRPTSGSTYEQYF. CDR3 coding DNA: TGTGCCAGCAGGCCGACTAGCGGGAGTACGTACGAGCAGTACTTC.

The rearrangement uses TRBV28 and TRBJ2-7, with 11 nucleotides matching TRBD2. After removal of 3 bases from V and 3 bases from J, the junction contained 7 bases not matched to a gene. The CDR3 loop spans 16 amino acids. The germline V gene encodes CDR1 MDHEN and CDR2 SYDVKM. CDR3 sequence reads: CASSFFGTSGIYEQYF. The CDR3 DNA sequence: TGTGCCAGCAGTTTTTTCGGGACTAGCGGAATCTACGAGCAGTACTTC.

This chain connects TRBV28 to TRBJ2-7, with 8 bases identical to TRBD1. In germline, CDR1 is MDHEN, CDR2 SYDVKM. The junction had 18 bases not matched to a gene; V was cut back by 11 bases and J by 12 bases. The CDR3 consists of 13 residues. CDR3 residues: CAGGKAGGGLRYF. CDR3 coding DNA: TGTGCCGGGGGAAAGGCAGGGGGCGGTTTGCGGTACTTC.

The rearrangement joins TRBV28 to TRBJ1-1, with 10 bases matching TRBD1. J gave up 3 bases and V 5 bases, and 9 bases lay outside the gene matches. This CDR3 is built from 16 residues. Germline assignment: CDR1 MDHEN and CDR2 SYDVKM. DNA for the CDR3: TGTGCCAGCAGTGCTCTAACCGGGACAGGGGACACTGAAGCTTTCTTT. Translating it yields CASSALTGTGDTEAFF. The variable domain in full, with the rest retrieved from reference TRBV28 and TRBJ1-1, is DVKVTQSSRYLVKRTGEKVFLECVQDMDHENMFWYRQDPGLGLRLIYFSYDVKMKEKGDIPEGYSVSREKKERFSLILESASTNQTSMYLCASSALTGTGDTEAFFGQGTRLTVV.